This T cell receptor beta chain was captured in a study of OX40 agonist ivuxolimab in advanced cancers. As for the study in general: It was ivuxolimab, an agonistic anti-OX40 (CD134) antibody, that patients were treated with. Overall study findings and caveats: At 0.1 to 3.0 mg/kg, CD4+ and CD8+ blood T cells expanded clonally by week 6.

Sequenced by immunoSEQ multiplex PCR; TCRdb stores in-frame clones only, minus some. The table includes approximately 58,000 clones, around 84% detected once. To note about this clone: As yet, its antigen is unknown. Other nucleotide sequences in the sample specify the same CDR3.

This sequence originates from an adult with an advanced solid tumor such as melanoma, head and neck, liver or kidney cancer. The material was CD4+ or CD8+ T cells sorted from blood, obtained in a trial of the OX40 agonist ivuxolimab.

The CDR3 spells CASSTEIQPQHF. In nucleotides, the CDR3 is TGTGCCAGTAGTACAGAAATTCAGCCCCAGCATTTT. The rearrangement uses TRBV19 and TRBJ1-5; D gene ambiguous. The CDR3 totals 12 residues. Germline CDR1 reads LNHDA; CDR2 reads SQIVND (reference sequence). V lost 4 bases and J 6 bases, leaving 7 bases between the germline ends.